This T cell receptor (beta chain) was captured in a study of shared clonotypes between healthy human individuals. Assay used: immunoSEQ multiplex PCR; TCRdb lists only in-frame clones, some missing. This sample carries more than 2 million clones, roughly 96% of them seen once, and the ten largest clones take 0.1% to 0.15%. Germline V gene lookup returns CDR1 SNHLY and CDR2 FYNNEI. The length of the CDR3 is 11 residues. The V end lost 4 bases, the J end lost 3 bases, and 4 bases lay between the germline ends. Note on this clone: Other DNA sequences of this sample code for an identical CDR3.

This chain uses TRBV2 with TRBJ2-7; D is undetermined. The sample consisted of naive CD4+ T cells sorted from blood. As for subset: CD45RA+ positively selected. This TCR was recovered from a man aged 18 to 29 in good health. CDR3 protein: CASSGSYEQYF. The CDR3 coding sequence is TGTGCCAGCAGTGGCAGCTACGAGCAGTACTTC.